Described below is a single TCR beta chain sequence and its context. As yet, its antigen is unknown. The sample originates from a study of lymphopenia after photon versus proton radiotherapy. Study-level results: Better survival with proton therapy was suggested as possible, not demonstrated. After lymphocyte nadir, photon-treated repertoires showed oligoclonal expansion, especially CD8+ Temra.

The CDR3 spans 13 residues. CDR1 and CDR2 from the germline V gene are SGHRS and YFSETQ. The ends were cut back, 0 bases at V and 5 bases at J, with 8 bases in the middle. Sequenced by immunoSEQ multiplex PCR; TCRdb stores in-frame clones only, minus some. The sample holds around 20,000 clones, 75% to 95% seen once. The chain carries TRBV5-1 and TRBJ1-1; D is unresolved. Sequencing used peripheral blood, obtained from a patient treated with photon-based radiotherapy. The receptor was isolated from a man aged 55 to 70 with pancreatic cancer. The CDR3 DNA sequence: TGCGCCAGCAGCTTGGCTGATGAGACTGAAGCTTTCTTT. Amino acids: CASSLADETEAFF.